This T cell receptor (beta chain) was recorded in a study of blood T cell repertoires in COVID-19 (dated by TCRdb to the early 2020s). Concerning the study at large: The collaborator samples originated in the United States, Italy and Spain and spanned the acute and convalescent phases of COVID-19. Deeply sampled blood TCRbeta repertoires from subjects exposed to, actively infected with, or recovered from COVID-19 were included in the dataset. HLA class I and class II types, where available, came from metadata supplied by the sample provider rather than from assay-based typing. The material from the prospective study consisted of cDNA or gDNA derived from T cells, B-cell-depleted T cells, or PBMCs. The samples were drawn from the first 160 participants of the ongoing ImmuneRACE study and from 950 to 1,500 subjects provided by 6 global collaborators. Nearly every sample came with metadata listing a de-identified subject ID, COVID-19 status, age in years and sex. The repertoires were released in a freely available public database intended as a resource for research on the immune response to SARS-CoV-2. Beyond this particular receptor, the publication reports: The amount of clinical and demographic metadata varied by source and participant and was provided uncurated.

TCRbeta CDR3 regions were amplified from genomic DNA using the immunoSEQ Assay, a bias-controlled multiplex PCR. The authors' pipeline ran thus. Within the assay, amplification of reference gene primers was used to estimate how many nucleated cells each sample contained. To quantify the absolute abundance of each unique TCRbeta CDR3 rearrangement, sequence reads were collapsed and filtered. For each sample, productive Simpson clonality was calculated by taking the square root of Simpson's diversity index across productive rearrangements. In TCRdb, the immuneACCESS table is reduced to in-frame sequences with V and J assigned. These tables do not hold every clone; where another copy was compared, an unresolved V gene accounts for under half, and the others remain unexplained. V and J calls and clone size are as listed in that table; D and trimming were resolved from the DNA. In all, the sample holds about 180,000 clones, and about 91% of those were seen once. More than 3.5% of the sample rests with the top ten.

Comment on this clone: This receptor's antigen is unknown. The record has no base qualities; no much larger clone is one base away.

Collaborating institutions collected whole blood in K2EDTA tubes following their own protocols. For TCRbeta analysis, collaborator samples were shipped as frozen whole blood, as isolated PBMCs, or as DNA extracted from either sample type. Source material: peripheral blood. This sequence was found in a woman aged 25 to 39 with acute or convalescent COVID-19.

The nucleotide sequence reads TGTGCCAGCAGCCGGACAGGGCTGGAGCAGTTCTTC. Its translation reads: CASSRTGLEQFF. The V and J segments used are TRBV7-9 and TRBJ2-1, and 8 junction bases match TRBD1. The CDR1 and CDR2 encoded by the germline V gene (reference sequence) are SEHNR and FQNEAQ. CDR3 length: 12 amino acids, cysteine to phenylalanine. The entry retains the CDR3 DNA only, 36 bases that are in frame from base 1. V ends up 5 bases short and J 10 bases short, with an unmatched junction base count of 4.